The rows below give T cell receptor beta chains drawn from one sample of a study of PD-1 blockade in classical Hodgkin lymphoma. Sequencing was performed with immunoSEQ multiplex PCR; in TCRdb, only in-frame clones are kept and a portion is missing. This table holds roughly 150,000 clones, 78% found once. This specimen consisted of peripheral blood mononuclear cells (PBMCs), obtained before the second cycle of nivolumab. Every receptor here comes from a human donor with classical Hodgkin lymphoma. Each CDR3 is given with its conserved first and last residue. The D gene is left open where the match is weak. Where a row states a size, it is once, few, many or the class of an expanded clone; other rows omit it.

clone size,J gene,D gene,V gene,CDR3 DNA,CDR3 protein
.,TRBJ2-1,TRBD2,TRBV7-9,TGTGCCAGCAGCCTCACTAGCGGGGGGTACGTTGAGCAGTTCTTC,CASSLTSGGYVEQFF
.,TRBJ1-1,TRBD1,TRBV6-5,TGTGCCAGCAGACGGGACAGGGGTATGAACACTGAAGCTTTCTTT,CASRRDRGMNTEAFF
.,TRBJ2-1,.,TRBV27,TGTGCCAGCAGTTTCGGGTTCAGGCGTGAGCAGTTCTTC,CASSFGFRREQFF
.,TRBJ2-7,TRBD1,TRBV5-1,TGCGCCAGCAGCTTCGGGACAGGGCCCTACGAGCAGTACTTC,CASSFGTGPYEQYF
.,TRBJ2-2,.,TRBV6-1,TGTGCCAGCAGTGGGATCCGCGGAACCGGGGAGCTGTTTTTT,CASSGIRGTGELFF
.,TRBJ2-5,TRBD2,TRBV25-1,TGTGCCAGCAGTGATCCCGTGGGAGGGCCGCAAGAGACCCAGTACTTC,CASSDPVGGPQETQYF
.,TRBJ1-1,.,TRBV5-1,TGCGCCAGCAGTCGCCTCCGGGGGAGCACTGAAGCTTTCTTT,CASSRLRGSTEAFF
.,TRBJ1-1,TRBD1,TRBV7-9,TGTGCCAGCAGCTTAGTAACGGGACAGGGCTTCTTT,CASSLVTGQGFF
.,TRBJ1-5,TRBD1,TRBV10-3,TGTGCCATCAGTGTGGACAGGGACCATCAGCCCCAGCATTTT,CAISVDRDHQPQHF
.,TRBJ2-7,.,TRBV5-5,TGTGCCAGCAGCCGCGGACTCCCGAGCTCCTACGAGCAGTACTTC,CASSRGLPSSYEQYF
.,TRBJ1-1,.,TRBV7-6,TGTGCCAGCAGCCTCGACAGGCTGAACACTGAAGCTTTCTTT,CASSLDRLNTEAFF
.,TRBJ2-1,TRBD2,TRBV28,TGTGCCAGCAGTTTATACAGTCTAGCGGGAGGGCCGTACAATGAGCAGTTCTTC,CASSLYSLAGGPYNEQFF
once,TRBJ1-1,TRBD1,TRBV5-1,TGCGCCAGCAGCTTAGAAGGGACAGTGAACACTGAAGCTTTCTTT,CASSLEGTVNTEAFF
.,TRBJ2-1,.,TRBV10-3,TGTGCCATCAGCTCGGGACAGGGGGCGACTCGGACTAGCGGGAACAATGAGCAGTTCTTC,CAISSGQGATRTSGNNEQFF
.,TRBJ1-4,TRBD1,TRBV5-8,TGTGCCAGCAGCTTGGGGCAGGGGGGACGTCTAGAAAAACTGTTTTTT,CASSLGQGGRLEKLFF
few,TRBJ1-2,TRBD1,TRBV10-3,TGTGCCATCAACCCCGGGACAGGAGCTGGGGGATATGGCTACACCTTC,CAINPGTGAGGYGYTF
.,TRBJ2-3,TRBD2,TRBV7-9,TGTGCCAGCAGCTTAAGGTCCTTAGCGGGAGTCACAGATACGCAGTATTTT,CASSLRSLAGVTDTQYF
.,TRBJ1-2,TRBD1,TRBV6-6,TGTGCCAGCAGTGTCTCGGGACAGCTGTATGGCTACACCTTC,CASSVSGQLYGYTF
.,TRBJ1-1,TRBD1,TRBV5-1,TGCGCCAGCACGGCAGGGGGGTTTGGGAACACTGAAGCTTTCTTT,CASTAGGFGNTEAFF
few,TRBJ2-7,TRBD2,TRBV29-1,TGCAGCGTTGAGGCCGGGACTAGCGTATACGAGCAGTACTTC,CSVEAGTSVYEQYF
.,TRBJ2-2,.,TRBV6-4,TGTGCCAGCAGTCCCCGAGTGGCGCGCACCGGGGAGCTGTTTTTT,CASSPRVARTGELFF
.,TRBJ2-3,TRBD2,TRBV7-9,TGTGCCAGCAGCTCCACGGCGGCTAGCGGAGCAGATACGCAGTATTTT,CASSSTAASGADTQYF
once,TRBJ2-7,TRBD1,TRBV28,TGTGCCAGCACCACAGGGGGCGCGTGGGAGCAGTACTTC,CASTTGGAWEQYF
.,TRBJ2-1,TRBD2,TRBV2,TGTGCCAGCAGTGAATTAGCGGGGGCACACAATGAGCAGTTCTTC,CASSELAGAHNEQFF
.,TRBJ1-3,.,TRBV9,TGTGCCAGCAGCGTCGGACAGAACTCTGGAAACACCATATATTTT,CASSVGQNSGNTIYF
.,TRBJ2-3,TRBD2,TRBV10-3,TGTGCCATCAGATCCGGGACTAGCTTCGATACGCAGTATTTT,CAIRSGTSFDTQYF
.,TRBJ2-1,.,TRBV5-6,TGTGCCAGCAGCATGCGTGGAGGGGGGCACAATGAGCAGTTCTTC,CASSMRGGGHNEQFF
.,TRBJ1-2,.,TRBV4-1,TGCGCCAGCAGCCAAGAGTCCCTTAACTATGGCTACACCTTC,CASSQESLNYGYTF
.,TRBJ1-1,.,TRBV12-5,TGTGCTAGTGGTTTCGCATTAACAGGGAGTGACCCGAACACTGAAGCTTTCTTT,CASGFALTGSDPNTEAFF
few,TRBJ1-2,.,TRBV6-6,TGTGCCAGCAGTTACTCCCGGGACGCGGCTCGCTTGGGCTACACCTTC,CASSYSRDAARLGYTF
.,TRBJ2-1,.,TRBV6-1,TGTGCCACCCGACAGAGCTCCTACAATGAGCAGTTCTTC,CATRQSSYNEQFF
.,TRBJ1-1,.,TRBV29-1,TGCAGCGTTGTTCGGGGGGGCACTGAAGCTTTCTTT,CSVVRGGTEAFF
.,TRBJ2-3,TRBD2,TRBV5-1,TGCGCCAGCAAACAGAACAGGGCCCTAGCGGGTCCGCAGTATTTT,CASKQNRALAGPQYF
once,TRBJ1-5,.,TRBV4-1,TGCGCCAGCAGCCAAGATTTCGGACCCGCCAGCAATCAGCCCCAGCATTTT,CASSQDFGPASNQPQHF
.,TRBJ2-7,.,TRBV19,TGTGCCAGTACAGCCGGCAGGGGCTACGAGCAGTACTTC,CASTAGRGYEQYF
few,TRBJ2-2,.,TRBV9,TGTGCCAGCAGCGGGGCGAGCTCGAACACCGGGGAGCTGTTTTTT,CASSGASSNTGELFF
many,TRBJ1-6,.,TRBV6-5,TGTGCCAGCAGTTACCAGGGAGCACCCCTCCACTTT,CASSYQGAPLHF
.,TRBJ2-7,.,TRBV6-5,TGTGCCAGCAGTTACTACCCGGAGGGCTACGAGCAGTACTTC,CASSYYPEGYEQYF
.,TRBJ2-7,.,TRBV5-5,TGTGCCAGCAGCTTGGCGGGACCGCATATCTACGAGCAGTACTTC,CASSLAGPHIYEQYF
.,TRBJ1-2,.,TRBV10-3,TGTGCCATCAACGGACAGTGGGAAGCTAACTATGGCTACACCTTC,CAINGQWEANYGYTF
.,TRBJ2-2,TRBD1,TRBV4-3,TGCGCCAGCAGCCAAACGGGACAGCCGAACACCGGGGAGCTGTTTTTT,CASSQTGQPNTGELFF